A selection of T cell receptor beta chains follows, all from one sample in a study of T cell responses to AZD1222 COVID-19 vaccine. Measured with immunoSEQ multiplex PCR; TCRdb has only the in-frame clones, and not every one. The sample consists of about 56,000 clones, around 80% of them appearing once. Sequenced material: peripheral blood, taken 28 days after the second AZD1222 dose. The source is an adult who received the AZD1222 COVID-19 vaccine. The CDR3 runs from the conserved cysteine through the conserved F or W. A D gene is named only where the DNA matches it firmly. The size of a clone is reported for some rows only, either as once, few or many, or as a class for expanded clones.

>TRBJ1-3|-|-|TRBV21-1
TGTGCCAGCAGCATGCGGGGGGTCTCTGGAAACACCATATATTTT
CASSMRGVSGNTIYF
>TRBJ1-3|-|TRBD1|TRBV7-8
TGTGCCAGCAGCTTACCGGGCAGGGGGGGAAACACCATATATTTT
CASSLPGRGGNTIYF
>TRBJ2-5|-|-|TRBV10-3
TGTGCCATCAGTGCCAAAGAGACCCAGTACTTC
CAISAKETQYF
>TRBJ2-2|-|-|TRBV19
TGTGCCAGTAGTACTCGACAGCGAACGCACACCGGGGAGCTGTTTTTT
CASSTRQRTHTGELFF
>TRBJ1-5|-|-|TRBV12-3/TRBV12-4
TGTGCCAGCAGTTTTGGGGGGGATCAGCCCCAGCATTTT
CASSFGGDQPQHF
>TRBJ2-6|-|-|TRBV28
TGTGCCAGCAGCCATGGACAGCGGTTGGCGGGGGCCAACGTCCTGACTTTC
CASSHGQRLAGANVLTF
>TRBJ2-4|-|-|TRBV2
TGTGCCAGCAGTGAAGCAGGGACAGGCGGGGGCAAAAACATTCAGTACTTC
CASSEAGTGGGKNIQYF
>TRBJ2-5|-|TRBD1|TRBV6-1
TGTGCCAGCAGTGAATGGGCAGGGGGACAAGAGACCCAGTACTTC
CASSEWAGGQETQYF
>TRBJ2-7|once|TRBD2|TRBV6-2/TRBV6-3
TGTGCCAGCAGTTATGGGACTAGCGGGTCGCCCTACGAGCAGTACTTC
CASSYGTSGSPYEQYF
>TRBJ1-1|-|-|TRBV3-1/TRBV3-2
TGTGCCAGCAGCACCTGGGGCGAGTGGGTAGCTTTCTTT
CASSTWGEWVAFF
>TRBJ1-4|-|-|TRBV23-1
TGCGCCAGCAATCGTAGGCGGGAAGCAACTAATGAAAAACTGTTTTTT
CASNRRREATNEKLFF
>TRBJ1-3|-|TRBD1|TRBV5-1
TGCGCCAGCAGCCTGGGGACAGATATTACCTCTGGAAACACCATATATTTT
CASSLGTDITSGNTIYF
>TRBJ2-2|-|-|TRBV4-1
TGCGCCAGCAGCCACCTCCTCGGGACGCTACCGGTCCCCACCGGGGAGCTGTTTTTT
CASSHLLGTLPVPTGELFF
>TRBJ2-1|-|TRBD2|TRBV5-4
TGTGCCAGCAGCTCCGAACCCGGGACGGGGGGCAATGAGCAGTTCTTC
CASSSEPGTGGNEQFF
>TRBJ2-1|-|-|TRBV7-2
TGTGCCAGCAATACCCGGACAGAGTACAATGAGCAGTTCTTC
CASNTRTEYNEQFF
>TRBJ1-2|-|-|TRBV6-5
TGTGCCAGCAGGGCCCGACAGGAGTCTAACTATGGCTACACCTTC
CASRARQESNYGYTF